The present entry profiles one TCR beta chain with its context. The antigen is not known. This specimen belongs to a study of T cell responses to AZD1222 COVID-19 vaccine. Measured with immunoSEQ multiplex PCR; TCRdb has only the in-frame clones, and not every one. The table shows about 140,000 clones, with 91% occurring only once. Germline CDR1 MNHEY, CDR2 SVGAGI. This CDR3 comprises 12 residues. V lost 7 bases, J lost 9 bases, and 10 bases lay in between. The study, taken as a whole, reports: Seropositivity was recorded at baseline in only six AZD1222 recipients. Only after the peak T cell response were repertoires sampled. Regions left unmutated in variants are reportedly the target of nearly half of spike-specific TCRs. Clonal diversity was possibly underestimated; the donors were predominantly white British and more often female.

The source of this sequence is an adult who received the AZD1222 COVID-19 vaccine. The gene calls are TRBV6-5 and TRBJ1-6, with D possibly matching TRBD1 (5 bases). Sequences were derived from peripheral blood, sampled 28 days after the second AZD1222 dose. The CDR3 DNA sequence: TGTGCCAGCAAAGGGGTCAGTTCACCCCTCCACTTT. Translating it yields CASKGVSSPLHF.